Presented here are 28 T cell receptor beta chains from one specimen sequenced in a study of T cells expressing NK-cell markers. From its re-call of the 5' RACE reads, TCRdb lists each CDR3 protein once, without DNA. Its listing shows roughly 280,000 distinct CDR3 sequences. The sample was blood T cells: a sorted CD56 or NKG2C T cell subset, CD4+ or CD8+ T cells, or bulk PBMC T cells (not recorded which). These receptors all come from a man aged 18 to 30 in good health.

The rearrangement joins TRBV24-1 to TRBJ2-3; TCRdb's D gene call, TRBD1, goes unchecked for lack of DNA. Per the germline V gene, CDR1 is KGHDR and CDR2 is SFDVKD. The CDR3 is 16 amino acids. The CDR3 sequence is CATSDPDRAGTDTQYF.

The chain combines TRBV7-2 with TRBJ2-5; there is no DNA to check the TCRdb D call of TRBD1. CDR1 is SGHTA, CDR2 FQGNSA, per germline. The CDR3 extends over 15 amino acids. The CDR3 loop is CASSLQGWGQETQYF.

The gene calls are TRBV6-1 and TRBJ1-5. Per germline, CDR1 MNHNS and CDR2 SASEGT. The CDR3 spans 14 residues. CDR3 sequence: CASNVRQDNQPQHF.

The chain has TRBV27 and TRBJ2-1; checking the TCRdb D call of TRBD2 is not possible without DNA. The CDR3 totals 15 residues. The germline V gene has CDR1 MNHEY and CDR2 SMNVEV (reference sequence). The CDR3 is CASIGEREESKEQFF.

The rearrangement links TRBV20-1 to TRBJ2-7; checking the TCRdb D call of TRBD2 is not possible without DNA. Germline CDR1 and CDR2: DFQATT and SNEGSKA (reference sequence). The CDR3 is made up of 12 amino acids. CDR3 sequence reads: CSVRRLAYEQYF.

J is TRBJ2-3 and V is TRBV7-2. The CDR3 contains 11 residues. The germline V gene encodes CDR1 SGHTA and CDR2 FQGNSA. CDR3 sequence: CASSLEYTQYF.

This chain uses TRBV27 with TRBJ2-1; no DNA is available, so the TRBD2 call from TCRdb remains unchecked. This CDR3 comprises 19 residues. The germline V gene encodes CDR1 MNHEY and CDR2 SMNVEV (reference sequence). This CDR3 is CASSFIGGSAGGSNNEQFF.

The V and J genes are TRBV10-3 and TRBJ2-1; TCRdb's D call, TRBD2, is unchecked because there is no DNA. This CDR3 contains 17 residues. In germline, CDR1 is ENHRY, CDR2 SYGVKD. This CDR3 reads CAISESRLAGAGNEQFF.

The V and J genes are TRBV5-8 and TRBJ2-1; TCRdb selects TRBD2, and the lack of DNA leaves this call unchecked. The CDR3 loop spans 15 amino acids. CDR1 is SGHTS, CDR2 YDEGEE, per germline. The CDR3 spells CASSLRTSGRSVQFF.

The chain joins TRBV3-1 to TRBJ2-3; without DNA, the TCRdb call of TRBD1 cannot be checked. The CDR3 consists of 16 residues. The V gene's germline CDR1 is LGHDT and CDR2 YNNKEL (reference sequence). The CDR3 sequence: CASSQDGDKPRDTQYF.

CDR3 sequence: CASSQETGGTSGRKSTGELFF. The chain employs TRBV4-3 and TRBJ2-2; TCRdb's D gene call, TRBD2, goes unchecked for lack of DNA. The CDR3 is made up of 21 amino acids. In germline, CDR1 is LGHNA, CDR2 YSLEER.

V and J are TRBV4-3 and TRBJ2-1; TCRdb returns TRBD2, unconfirmable since there is no DNA. CDR1 is LGHNA and CDR2 is YSLEER in the germline V gene. CDR3 length: 15 residues. CDR3 in amino acids: CASSQGLAGGHEQFF.

The chain uses TRBV12-3 or TRBV12-4 and TRBJ1-5. The CDR3 has 13 residues. The CDR3 here is CASSWEQLRPQHF.

V usage is TRBV7-2 and J usage is TRBJ2-7; TCRdb lists TRBD2, though no DNA is available to test this call. The CDR3 covers 13 residues. The V gene's germline CDR1 is SGHTA and CDR2 FQGNSA. The CDR3 spells CASSPSGREMQYF.

This chain joins TRBV4-1 and TRBJ2-1; lacking DNA, the TRBD2 call made by TCRdb goes unchecked. The CDR3 has 15 amino acids. Germline loops: CDR1 MGHRA, CDR2 YSYEKL. CDR3: CASSQGLAGAYEQFF.

The chain links TRBV11-1 to TRBJ1-2. The CDR3 covers 17 residues. CDR1 and CDR2 (germline): SGHAT, FQDESV (reference sequence). Here the CDR3 reads CASSFSRIGVTGDGYTF.

V and J are TRBV18 and TRBJ2-7; TCRdb indicates TRBD1, and absent DNA this call remains unverified. In germline, CDR1 is KGHSH, CDR2 LQKENI. This CDR3 has 17 amino acids. CDR3 protein: CASSPLGGSVSSYEQYF.

The chain couples TRBV29-1 to TRBJ2-1; the TCRdb D gene call, TRBD2, has no DNA to confirm it. Germline V gene lookup returns CDR1 SQVTM and CDR2 ANQGSEA. The CDR3 spans 16 residues. This CDR3 reads CSVVGLAGASHNEQFF.

The chain joins TRBV12-3 or TRBV12-4 to TRBJ2-3; TCRdb picks TRBD2, but there is no DNA to check that call. This CDR3 is 16 amino acids long. This chain's CDR3 is CASSPGLAGGTDTQYF.

The chain employs TRBV4-2 and TRBJ2-3; TCRdb indicates TRBD2, and absent DNA this call remains unverified. The CDR3 is 13 residues long. Per the germline V gene, CDR1 is LGHNA and CDR2 is YNFKEQ. CDR3 sequence: CASSQDRSSAQYF.

This chain connects TRBV5-1 to TRBJ2-5; without DNA, the TCRdb call of TRBD1 cannot be checked. Germline V gives CDR1 SGHRS, CDR2 YFSETQ. The CDR3 length is 13 residues. CDR3 loop: CASSLGAKETQYF.

The CDR3 reads CSVEVSYGTYNEQFF. V gene TRBV29-1 combines with J gene TRBJ2-1. Germline CDR1 SQVTM, CDR2 ANQGSEA. The CDR3 covers 15 residues.

This chain uses TRBV4-3 with TRBJ2-1; TCRdb proposes TRBD2, but this gene call is untestable without DNA. Germline lookup yields CDR1 LGHNA and CDR2 YSLEER. The CDR3 length is 14 residues. This CDR3 reads CASSRLAGVVEQFF.

This chain connects TRBV29-1 to TRBJ2-1; TCRdb outputs TRBD1, but without DNA this stays unchecked. The CDR3 covers 11 residues. The V gene's germline CDR1 is SQVTM and CDR2 ANQGSEA. The CDR3 loop reads CSVAPLNEQFF.

V is TRBV18 and J is TRBJ2-1; absent DNA, TCRdb's TRBD2 call cannot be checked. The V gene's germline CDR1 is KGHSH and CDR2 LQKENI. There are 16 residues in the CDR3. CDR3: CASSPLGGGHTNEQFF.

This sequence joins TRBV29-1 and TRBJ2-3; the TCRdb D gene call, TRBD1, has no DNA to confirm it. The CDR3 spans 14 residues. Germline V gene sequence: CDR1 SQVTM, CDR2 ANQGSEA. The CDR3 region is CSAGLGRGTDTQYF.

The gene calls are TRBV5-5 and TRBJ2-3. This CDR3 spans 14 amino acids. Germline V CDR1 and CDR2: SGHKS, YYEKEE (reference sequence). CDR3 sequence reads: CASSSRSGTDTQYF.

The chain links TRBV12-3 or TRBV12-4 to TRBJ2-7; TCRdb's D call of TRBD1 is untestable without DNA. This CDR3 is 14 amino acids long. CDR3 sequence: CASTQTGTSYEQYF.